These 10 T cell receptor beta chains were all obtained from the same sample, sequenced in a study of blood T cell repertoires in COVID-19. Sequenced by immunoSEQ multiplex PCR; TCRdb stores in-frame clones only, minus some. The repertoire holds over 200,000 clones, with about nine tenths as singletons. What was sequenced was peripheral blood. The source of these receptors is a man aged 30 to 45 with COVID-19, enrolled during active disease.

This chain joins TRBV7-5 and TRBJ2-5; the table's D gene call, TRBD1, was not cross checked with the DNA. TRBV7-5 constitutes a pseudogene. The CDR3 covers 13 residues. The DNA for the CDR3 is TGTGCCAGCCTGGCAGGGGGTAAAGAGACCCAGTACTTC. It yields the protein CASLAGGKETQYF.

The chain recombines TRBV7-9 with TRBJ2-1; 10 bases are shared with TRBD2. Germline V CDR1 and CDR2: SEHNR, FQNEAQ (reference sequence). Losses at the gene ends were 1 base for V and 8 bases for J; bases not matched to a gene: 5. The CDR3 spans 15 residues. The CDR3 DNA is TGTGCCAGCAGCTTAGTATTAGCGGGGGGCCATGAGCAGTTCTTC. Protein product: CASSLVLAGGHEQFF. The whole variable domain, remainder taken from reference TRBV7-9 and TRBJ2-1, is DTGVSQNPRHKITKRGQNVTFRCDPISEHNRLYWYRQTLGQGPEFLTYFQNEAQLEKSRLLSDRFSAERPKGSFSTLEIQRTEQGDSAMYLCASSLVLAGGHEQFFGPGTRLTVL.

The chain combines TRBV19 with TRBJ2-1; 11 nucleotides line up with TRBD1. With V trimmed by 1 base and J by 8 bases, 4 bases remained unmatched. The CDR3 runs to 15 residues. Germline assignment: CDR1 LNHDA and CDR2 SQIVND (reference sequence). This CDR3 is CASSIAGTGGDEQFF. The CDR3 bases are TGTGCCAGTAGTATAGCGGGGACAGGGGGGGATGAGCAGTTCTTC.

This clone was seen a few times. The rearrangement links TRBV5-1 to TRBJ2-1; 8 nucleotides agree with TRBD2. Germline V gene data show CDR1 as SGHRS and CDR2 as YFSETQ. The CDR3 sequence is 15 residues long. V trimming: 1 base; J trimming: 4 bases; junction bases outside the gene matches: 4. CDR3 sequence (DNA): TGCGCCAGCAGCTTGATAGTAGCGGGATACAATGAGCAGTTCTTC. Protein: CASSLIVAGYNEQFF.

Written as DNA, the CDR3 is TGTGCCAGCAGCTTATACCAGACTAACACTGAAGCTTTCTTT. Protein sequence: CASSLYQTNTEAFF. The chain recombines TRBV7-8 with TRBJ1-1; D not resolved. Germline CDR1 SGHVS, CDR2 FQNEAQ. The CDR3 has 14 amino acids. Trimming took 2 bases from V and 2 from J, leaving 9 bases between them.

The chain has TRBV4-1 and TRBJ2-7, with 7 nucleotides matching TRBD1. CDR3 length: 14 amino acids. Per the germline V gene, CDR1 is MGHRA and CDR2 is YSYEKL. With 4 bases clipped from V and 3 bases from J, the junction kept 6 bases outside the gene matches. DNA for the CDR3: TGCGCCAGCAGCCTAGGGACAGACCTCTACGAGCAGTACTTC. Protein sequence: CASSLGTDLYEQYF.

The chain couples TRBV6-1 to TRBJ1-2; a possible D gene is TRBD1 (6 bases). V dropped 3 bases and J dropped 4 bases, with 15 bases sitting between them. CDR1 MNHNS and CDR2 SASEGT come from the germline V gene. The CDR3 covers 15 residues. CDR3 region: CASSDRDIRIYGYTF. The DNA of the CDR3 is TGTGCCAGCAGTGACCGGGACATCCGAATCTATGGCTACACCTTC.

V gene TRBV27 combines with J gene TRBJ1-2; 9 nucleotides agree with TRBD1. From germline, CDR1 is MNHEY and CDR2 SMNVEV (reference sequence). With V trimmed by 2 bases and J by 2 bases, 3 bases remained unmatched. The CDR3 loop spans 15 amino acids. The CDR3 DNA is TGTGCCAGCAGTTTAGGAGGACAGGGGAACTATGGCTACACCTTC. Amino acid sequence: CASSLGGQGNYGYTF.

The CDR3 loop is CSVEAGGPYEQYF. CDR3 in DNA: TGCAGCGTTGAAGCTGGGGGCCCCTACGAGCAGTACTTC. The rearrangement uses TRBV29-1 and TRBJ2-7, with D maybe TRBD1 (6 bases). From germline, CDR1 is SQVTM and CDR2 ANQGSEA. Trimming left V 1 base short and J 2 bases short, with 9 bases between. This CDR3 has 13 residues.

J is TRBJ2-1 and V is TRBV5-1, with a weak D call TRBD2 (5 bases). The germline CDR1 and CDR2 sequences are SGHRS and YFSETQ. Trimming cost V 4 bases and J 13 bases, with 21 bases left between them. The CDR3 covers 14 residues. This CDR3 reads CASSRLGPLGVQFF. The DNA of the CDR3 is TGCGCCAGCAGCCGCCTAGGTCCCCTCGGGGTCCAGTTCTTC.